This paragraph covers one T cell receptor (beta chain) sequence. Its antigen is unidentified. This sample is part of a study of cytomegalovirus exposure and HLA in healthy donors. The study ran its PCR with 60 Vbeta and 13 Jbeta primers. Method: immunoSEQ multiplex PCR; TCRdb's copy keeps in-frame clones and lacks some. The listing records around 100,000 clones. Study-wide results and limits: In a later analysis, TCR beta V- and J-gene trimming was associated with a missense DCLRE1C variant.

Per germline, CDR1 KGHSH and CDR2 LQKENI. The CDR3 is made up of 17 amino acids. Trimming removed 2 bases from V and 7 bases from J, with 18 bases in between. Input material: PBMCs. This receptor was obtained from a man aged 25-45 years in good health and CMV-seronegative. The V and J genes are TRBV18 and TRBJ1-6; D ambiguous. Here the CDR3 reads CASSPIPHSNLNSPLHF. In DNA form, the CDR3 reads TGTGCCAGCTCACCAATCCCGCACAGCAACCTCAATTCACCCCTCCACTTT.